Shown below are 31 T cell receptor beta chains from a single sample sequenced in a study of T cell responses to AZD1222 COVID-19 vaccine. The method was immunoSEQ multiplex PCR; TCRdb's version includes in-frame clones alone and lacks a portion of them. The sample lists approximately 120,000 clones; 91% were seen once. The material was peripheral blood, obtained on day 0 of AZD1222 vaccination. Receptors originate from an adult in good health.

This chain connects TRBV6-2 or TRBV6-3 to TRBJ2-5; a possible D gene is TRBD2 (5 bases). V was trimmed by 7 bases and J by 3 bases, leaving 15 bases between them. Germline V gene data show CDR1 as MNHEY and CDR2 as SVGEGT. There are 14 residues in the CDR3. The CDR3: CASTPERVKETQYF. The CDR3 bases are TGTGCCAGCACCCCAGAGAGGGTCAAAGAGACCCAGTACTTC.

This chain uses TRBV14 with TRBJ2-4, with D possibly matching TRBD1 (5 bases). This CDR3 has 12 residues. CDR1 and CDR2 (germline): SGHDN, FVKESK. Trimming left V 9 bases short and J 6 bases short, with 12 bases between. The CDR3 sequence is CASAGFGNIQYF. In DNA, the CDR3 is TGTGCCAGTGCAGGGTTTGGAAACATTCAGTACTTC.

The chain couples TRBV28 to TRBJ1-4; D remains ambiguous. Looked up from germline, CDR1 is MDHEN and CDR2 is SYDVKM. The CDR3 covers 15 residues. Between the trimmed V and J ends, which lost 3 bases and 8 bases, there was a span of 16 bases. CDR3 loop: CASSFLGISKEKLFF. In nucleotides, the CDR3 is TGTGCCAGCAGTTTCTTGGGAATAAGTAAGGAAAAACTGTTTTTT.

CDR3: CASSVGGETQYF. DNA of the CDR3: TGTGCCAGCAGCGTAGGTGGAGAGACCCAGTACTTC. The rearrangement uses TRBV9 and TRBJ2-5; D is unresolved. In germline, CDR1 is SGDLS, CDR2 YYNGEE. This CDR3 has 12 residues. With 0 bases removed from V and 4 bases from J, the gap between germline ends came to 4 bases.

This rearrangement joins TRBV28 to TRBJ1-5, with a tentative D call TRBD1 (6 bases). Looked up from germline, CDR1 is MDHEN and CDR2 is SYDVKM. The length of the CDR3 is 16 residues. Between the trimmed V and J ends, which lost 5 bases and 6 bases, there was a span of 20 bases. In DNA, the CDR3 is TGTGCCAGCAGTCCCTATTTCACAGGGCAGGGTCAGCCCCAGCATTTT. It yields the protein CASSPYFTGQGQPQHF.

V is TRBV11-3 and J is TRBJ2-3, with unresolved D. V lost 0 bases, J lost 4 bases, and 17 bases lay in between. Germline V CDR1 and CDR2: SGHNT, YENEEA. The CDR3 extends over 17 amino acids. The CDR3 DNA is TGTGCCAGCAGCTTAGATGGTTCAGGCCAATTCCCAGATACGCAGTATTTT. It is translated as CASSLDGSGQFPDTQYF. The full variable domain, rest sourced from reference TRBV11-3 and TRBJ2-3, is EAGVVQSPRYKIIEKKQPVAFWCNPISGHNTLYWYLQNLGQGPELLIRYENEEAVDDSQLPKDRFSAERLKGVDSTLKIQPAELGDSAVYLCASSLDGSGQFPDTQYFGPGTRLTVL.

The V call is TRBV7-2, the J call TRBJ2-2; D might be TRBD1 (6 bases). V gave up 5 bases and J gave up 1 base, with 14 bases separating them. The CDR3 consists of 16 residues. Germline V gene lookup returns CDR1 SGHTA and CDR2 FQGNSA. This CDR3 is CASSPRGTVNTGELFF. The CDR3 nucleotides read TGTGCCAGCAGCCCAAGGGGGACGGTGAACACCGGGGAGCTGTTTTTT.

The J gene is TRBJ1-5, the V gene TRBV5-5; D gene ambiguous. CDR3 length equals 12 residues. CDR1 and CDR2 (germline): SGHKS, YYEKEE (reference sequence). The V end lost 1 base, the J end lost 7 bases, and 6 bases lay between the germline ends. The CDR3 DNA sequence: TGTGCCAGCAGCTTGCCGGGCCAGCCCCAGCATTTT. Its protein product is CASSLPGQPQHF.

The V gene is TRBV30, the J gene TRBJ1-1; TRBD1 matches 9 bases. Germline V gene sequence: CDR1 GTSNPN, CDR2 SVGIG (reference sequence). The trim removed 3 bases at V and 5 bases at J, leaving 4 bases unmatched. There are 13 residues in the CDR3. This CDR3 reads CAWRTGGSTEAFF. The CDR3 nucleotides are TGTGCCTGGAGGACAGGGGGGAGTACTGAAGCTTTCTTT.

J is TRBJ1-5 and V is TRBV6-6; possible D gene TRBD1, 6 bases. V was trimmed by 2 bases and J by 1 base, leaving 9 bases between them. CDR1 is MNHNY, CDR2 SVGAGI, per germline (reference sequence). The CDR3 consists of 15 residues. CDR3 residues: CASSYGQGSNQPQHF. CDR3 nucleotide sequence: TGTGCCAGCAGTTACGGGCAGGGGAGCAATCAGCCCCAGCATTTT.

The chain has TRBV5-1 and TRBJ2-1; 8 nucleotides agree with TRBD1. This CDR3 is 14 amino acids long. CDR1 is SGHRS and CDR2 is YFSETQ in the germline V gene. With 3 bases clipped from V and 10 bases from J, the junction kept 9 bases outside the gene matches. The CDR3: CASSYRTGREEQFF. CDR3 nucleotides: TGCGCCAGCAGCTACCGGACAGGGCGAGAGGAGCAGTTCTTC.

Only one count was recorded for this clone. The J gene is TRBJ2-7, the V gene TRBV7-2, with D perhaps given as TRBD1 or TRBD2 (5 bases each). Germline assignment: CDR1 SGHTA and CDR2 FQGNSA. Trimming took off 5 bases at V and 2 bases at J, with 16 bases between the two ends. CDR3 length equals 15 residues. This CDR3 reads CASSPSGTETYEQYF. The CDR3 DNA is TGTGCCAGCAGCCCATCCGGGACGGAGACCTACGAGCAGTACTTC.

The chain is built from TRBV29-1 and TRBJ1-2; perhaps TRBD1 as D (6 bases). The germline gives CDR1 SQVTM, CDR2 ANQGSEA. This CDR3 comprises 16 residues. The V gene lost 4 bases and the J gene lost 1 base, with 19 bases spanning the gap. CDR3 sequence reads: CSVVGGGPSFNYGYTF. DNA for the CDR3: TGCAGCGTTGTTGGTGGGGGGCCTTCCTTTAACTATGGCTACACCTTC.

The chain uses TRBV5-1 and TRBJ2-7; D is ambiguous. The V end lost 2 bases, the J end lost 2 bases, and 5 bases lay between the germline ends. The CDR3 spans 12 residues. CDR1 and CDR2 from the germline V gene are SGHRS and YFSETQ. In nucleotides, the CDR3 is TGCGCCAGCAGCTTAACTACCTACGAGCAGTACTTC. This sequence encodes CASSLTTYEQYF.

This clone was found once. This chain connects TRBV19 to TRBJ1-1; 8 bases align to TRBD1. The CDR3 runs 15 residues. CDR1 is LNHDA and CDR2 is SQIVND in the germline V gene (reference sequence). Unmatched junction bases numbered 5, after V lost 1 base and J lost 4 bases. The CDR3 is CASSIGVQGGTEAFF. CDR3 nucleotide sequence: TGTGCCAGTAGTATAGGGGTACAGGGGGGCACTGAAGCTTTCTTT.

CDR3 residues: CATTVGAVAYNEQFF. CDR3 DNA: TGTGCCACCACTGTGGGGGCAGTGGCGTACAATGAGCAGTTCTTC. This rearrangement joins TRBV24-1 to TRBJ2-1; weak D call: TRBD1 (6 bases). V was clipped by 8 bases and J by 4 bases, with 17 bases between them. This CDR3 has 15 amino acids. Germline V gives CDR1 KGHDR, CDR2 SFDVKD.

The chain has TRBV7-3 and TRBJ1-1, with unresolved D. The CDR3 has 15 residues. V lost 5 bases, J lost 3 bases, and 16 bases lay in between. Germline V lookup: CDR1 SGHTA, CDR2 FQGTGA. The CDR3 DNA is TGTGCCAGCAGCGACCGGACCGCCTGGTACACTGAAGCTTTCTTT. Residues: CASSDRTAWYTEAFF.

The chain recombines TRBV4-1 with TRBJ1-1; TRBD1 agrees at 10 bases. This CDR3 has 16 residues. Looked up from germline, CDR1 is MGHRA and CDR2 is YSYEKL. Trimming at V came to 2 bases and at J to 3 bases, leaving 6 bases not matched to a gene. The CDR3 DNA reads as TGCGCCAGCAGCCAATGGGCCGGACAGGGGGACACTGAAGCTTTCTTT. The encoded protein is CASSQWAGQGDTEAFF.

The chain is built from TRBV11-2 and TRBJ2-5; no firm D call. This CDR3 contains 15 residues. The V and J ends lost 1 base and 3 bases respectively, with 12 bases between them. Germline V lookup: CDR1 SGHAT, CDR2 FQNNGV. DNA for the CDR3: TGTGCCAGCAGCTTAGGATTGGTGGGAAAAGAGACCCAGTACTTC. Protein sequence: CASSLGLVGKETQYF.

V usage is TRBV11-2 and J usage is TRBJ1-4; D is possibly TRBD1 (5 bases). V was clipped by 5 bases and J by 0 bases, with 13 bases between them. The CDR3 contains 16 residues. Germline V gene lookup returns CDR1 SGHAT and CDR2 FQNNGV. In nucleotides, the CDR3 is TGTGCCAGCAGCGAATCAGGGAGTGCAACTAATGAAAAACTGTTTTTT. The encoded protein is CASSESGSATNEKLFF.

The chain employs TRBV3-1 (or the pseudogene TRBV3-2) and TRBJ2-4; D remains ambiguous. The CDR3 consists of 14 residues. CDR1 is LGHDT and CDR2 is YNNKEL in the germline V gene (reference sequence). The ends were cut back, 3 bases at V and 0 bases at J, with 6 bases in the middle. CDR3 bases: TGTGCCAGCAGCCAGCGAGGAGCCAAAAACATTCAGTACTTC. Translating gives CASSQRGAKNIQYF.

The gene calls are TRBV21-1 and TRBJ1-4; the tabulated D call, TRBD1, remains unverified against the DNA. TRBV21-1 is labeled a pseudogene. The CDR3 runs 13 residues. In nucleotides, the CDR3 is TGTGCCAGCAGCAAGAGCAGGTCTGAAAAACTGTTTTTT. Translating it yields CASSKSRSEKLFF.

The chain employs TRBV6-5 and TRBJ1-4, with D perhaps TRBD1 (5 bases). V lost 0 bases to trimming and J lost 1 base, with 6 bases between them. Germline V CDR1 and CDR2: MNHEY, SVGAGI. There are 15 residues in the CDR3. In nucleotides, the CDR3 is TGTGCCAGCAGTTACTCGGGGGTAACTAATGAAAAACTGTTTTTT. As protein: CASSYSGVTNEKLFF.

The genes are TRBV5-5 and TRBJ1-6, with D possibly TRBD1 on 6 matching bases. Trimming removed 1 base at V and 5 bases at J, with 13 bases between. Per germline, CDR1 SGHKS and CDR2 YYEKEE (reference sequence). The CDR3 length is 16 residues. CDR3 sequence reads: CASSLTSRTDNSPLHF. CDR3 DNA: TGTGCCAGCAGCTTGACGTCCAGGACAGATAATTCACCCCTCCACTTT.

This chain joins TRBV27 and TRBJ1-1; D not resolved. Germline V CDR1 and CDR2: MNHEY, SMNVEV (reference sequence). The CDR3 length is 15 residues. V was cut by 2 bases and J by 6 bases, with 16 bases left in between. The CDR3 is CASSLRLQIGSEAFF. In DNA form, the CDR3 reads TGTGCCAGCAGTTTACGTCTCCAGATCGGTTCTGAAGCTTTCTTT.

V gene TRBV6-5 combines with J gene TRBJ1-3; no definite D call. This CDR3 has 14 amino acids. Germline CDR1 and CDR2: MNHEY and SVGAGI. Trimming cost V 5 bases and J 2 bases, with 10 bases left between them. Here the CDR3 reads CASSRTGPGNTIYF. The CDR3 nucleotides are TGTGCCAGCAGTAGGACCGGCCCTGGAAACACCATATATTTT.

This chain links TRBV9 with TRBJ2-7, with D uncertain. The V gene lost 0 bases and the J gene lost 2 bases, with 12 bases spanning the gap. Germline CDR1 is SGDLS and CDR2 is YYNGEE. There are 15 residues in the CDR3. The CDR3 DNA reads TGTGCCAGCAGCGTAGAGGCAACCCTGCCCTACGAGCAGTACTTC. As protein: CASSVEATLPYEQYF.

The chain is built from TRBV4-1 and TRBJ1-5; D uncertain. This CDR3 is 15 amino acids long. Trimming removed 1 base from V and 3 bases from J, with 10 bases in between. Germline V gene data show CDR1 as MGHRA and CDR2 as YSYEKL. The CDR3 DNA is TGCGCCAGCAGCCAAGTGGCAACCGCCAATCAGCCCCAGCATTTT. Its protein is CASSQVATANQPQHF.

This sequence joins TRBV6-5 and TRBJ1-4; D gene uncertain. V was shortened by 6 bases and J by 0 bases, with 11 bases between the two germline ends. The CDR3 extends over 15 amino acids. The germline gives CDR1 MNHEY, CDR2 SVGAGI. The chain's CDR3 is CASRGITTTNEKLFF. In nucleotides, the CDR3 is TGTGCCAGCAGAGGGATTACAACAACTAATGAAAAACTGTTTTTT.

V gene TRBV4-1 combines with J gene TRBJ1-5; D not certain. Germline V gene lookup returns CDR1 MGHRA and CDR2 YSYEKL. V lost 2 bases, J lost 0 bases, and 11 bases lay in between. The CDR3 extends over 16 amino acids. This chain's CDR3 is CASSQMTQDSNQPQHF. As DNA, the CDR3 is TGCGCCAGCAGCCAAATGACGCAGGATAGCAATCAGCCCCAGCATTTT.

CDR3: CSARGTGEAFF. CDR3 coding DNA: TGCAGTGCTCGCGGGACGGGTGAAGCTTTCTTT. The J gene is TRBJ1-1, the V gene TRBV20-1; possible D gene TRBD1, 5 bases. This CDR3 spans 11 amino acids. Germline V CDR1 and CDR2: DFQATT, SNEGSKA (reference sequence). V lost 5 bases and J 7 bases, leaving 11 bases between the germline ends.